This T cell receptor (beta chain) emerged from a study of patients and donors after allogeneic stem cell transplantation. TCRdb reanalysed the RT-PCR reads using MiXCR and keeps one entry per CDR3 protein. This sample has tens of thousands of distinct CDR3 sequences; under 7.5% occur once, and the top ten carry about 35%. CDR3 length equals 12 residues. The germline V and J ends were trimmed by 6 bases and 6 bases, with 12 bases remaining between them. Germline CDR1 MDHEN, CDR2 SYDVKM. The origin of this receptor is a human donor who was either an allogeneic HSCT recipient or a stem cell or donor lymphocyte infusion donor (not recorded which). It is not recorded whose cells these are; they may come from a transplant donor. The chain combines TRBV28 with TRBJ2-7; D may be TRBD1 (6 bases). The sample was blood, either unsorted or a sorted T cell fraction (not recorded which). This CDR3 reads CASRSWGLEQYF. The CDR3 DNA reads TGTGCCAGCAGGTCTTGGGGGCTCGAGCAGTACTTC.